Reported below is one T cell receptor (beta chain). The sample is drawn from a study of graft-versus-host responses after intestinal transplantation. The repertoire was sequenced with immunoSEQ multiplex PCR; TCRdb's copy has only in-frame clones and lacks some. The profile covers about 21,000 clones, with around 54% appearing a single time and approximately 0.97% taken by the ten largest. Trimming took 1 base from V and 3 from J, leaving 15 bases between them. This CDR3 spans 16 amino acids. Per the germline V gene, CDR1 is SEHNR and CDR2 is FQNEAQ (reference sequence). The rearrangement links TRBV7-9 to TRBJ1-2; D possibly corresponds to TRBD1 (5 bases). The source was alloreactive CD4+ T cells from a mixed lymphocyte reaction culture, collected before intestinal transplant. Subset denoted: CFSE-low proliferating T cells sorted from approximately six-day pre-transplant mixed lymphocyte reaction (GvH or HvG direction). This TCR came from a human patient who received an intestinal transplant. CDR3 DNA: TGTGCCAGCAGCTTAGGGGGAGGGGCAGCGGACTATGGCTACACCTTC. Amino acid sequence: CASSLGGGAADYGYTF.